This T cell receptor beta chain was observed in a study of identical twins. Study results and limitations: The conclusions drew on cross-sectional statistical analysis instead of tracking the same donors. Zero-insertion results could be subject to partial confounding by invariant MAIT and iNKT cells.

Template switching added a universal primer site, and cDNA bore unique molecular identifiers. TCRdb passed the 5' RACE reads through MiXCR, listing each CDR3 protein once. Found here are 570,000 or so distinct CDR3 sequences, around 9.6% of them singletons; the top ten hold approximately 3.2%. The CDR3 has 15 amino acids. V was pared by 1 base and J by 0 bases, with 9 bases between. Germline CDR1 and CDR2: LGHNA and YNFKEQ. About this clonotype: Its matching antigen is unknown.

These sequences were also reported in another study, on yellow fever vaccine responses in identical twins.

The V and J genes are TRBV4-2 and TRBJ1-1, with D unclear. This TCR derives from a woman in her late teens or twenties in good health. The specimen was PBMCs. CDR3 loop: CASSQGVGMNTEAFF. Written as DNA, the CDR3 is TGTGCCAGCAGCCAAGGGGTAGGGATGAACACTGAAGCTTTCTTT.